Listed below are T cell receptor beta chains from one sample, sequenced in a study of T-cell memory formation after mild COVID-19. TCRdb re-derived calls from the 5' RACE reads in MiXCR, one entry per CDR3 protein. The data hold almost 350,000 distinct CDR3 sequences, with 20% to 25% observed a single time. What was sequenced was PBMCs or a T cell subset sorted from them (not recorded which). These receptors were taken from a man younger than 30 who had mild COVID-19 (a few samples of this study predate the infection). Cell type and time point are not known. Each CDR3 is given with its conserved first and last residue. The D gene is left open where the match is weak. Clone size is given for some rows only: seen once, a few or many times, or a class if the clone is expanded.

V: TRBV20-1; J: TRBJ2-2; size: -; D: -; CDR3: CSARVAGGGELFF; DNA: TGCAGTGCTAGAGTTGCCGGCGGCGGGGAGCTGTTTTTT
V: TRBV15; J: TRBJ1-2; size: -; D: TRBD1; CDR3: CATSREGQGGDTF; DNA: TGTGCCACCAGCAGAGAAGGACAGGGAGGCGACACCTTC
V: TRBV11-2; J: TRBJ1-6; size: once; D: -; CDR3: CASSLDRESPLHF; DNA: TGTGCCAGCAGCTTAGACAGGGAATCACCCCTCCACTTT
V: TRBV12-3/TRBV12-4; J: TRBJ1-1; size: -; D: -; CDR3: CASRGQRNTEAFF; DNA: TGTGCCAGCAGAGGACAGCGCAACACTGAAGCTTTCTTT
V: TRBV5-1; J: TRBJ2-1; size: few; D: TRBD1; CDR3: CASSLEQGKYNEQFF; DNA: TGCGCCAGCAGCTTGGAACAGGGGAAGTACAATGAGCAGTTCTTC
V: TRBV2; J: TRBJ1-6; size: few; D: TRBD1; CDR3: CASSAQGTGQNSPLHF; DNA: TGTGCCAGCAGCGCGCAGGGGACAGGGCAAAATTCACCCCTCCACTTT
V: TRBV4-2; J: TRBJ2-1; size: many; D: TRBD2; CDR3: CASSQERGGYNEQFF; DNA: TGTGCCAGCAGCCAAGAGCGGGGGGGCTACAATGAGCAGTTCTTC
V: TRBV28; J: TRBJ1-1; size: few; D: -; CDR3: CASSTSRTLKAFF; DNA: TGTGCCAGCAGTACCTCCCGGACACTGAAAGCTTTCTTT
V: TRBV6-5; J: TRBJ1-2; size: -; D: -; CDR3: CASSYLRGEAPYGYTF; DNA: TGTGCCAGCAGTTACCTTCGGGGAGAGGCCCCCTATGGCTACACCTTC
V: TRBV29-1; J: TRBJ1-4; size: few; D: -; CDR3: CSVEPRGLNEKLFF; DNA: TGCAGCGTTGAACCCAGGGGCCTTAATGAAAAACTGTTTTTT
V: TRBV12-3/TRBV12-4; J: TRBJ1-2; size: -; D: -; CDR3: CASIHPPAGYTF; DNA: TGTGCCAGCATCCACCCCCCCGCAGGCTACACCTTC
V: TRBV3-1; J: TRBJ2-3; size: -; D: -; CDR3: CASSTRHRERGFDTQYF; DNA: TGTGCCAGCAGCACACGACACAGGGAACGGGGATTCGATACGCAGTATTTT
V: TRBV7-9; J: TRBJ1-2; size: -; D: TRBD1; CDR3: CASRPTGDGYGYTF; DNA: TGTGCCAGCAGACCAACAGGGGATGGCTATGGCTACACCTTC
V: TRBV12-2; J: TRBJ2-5; size: -; D: -; CDR3: CASRDRPGQQETQYF; DNA: TGTGCAAGTCGGGACAGGCCGGGACAGCAAGAGACCCAGTACTTC
V: TRBV30; J: TRBJ1-2; size: few; D: TRBD1; CDR3: CAWTEGATNYGYTF; DNA: TGTGCCTGGACAGAGGGGGCAACTAACTATGGCTACACCTTC
V: TRBV7-9; J: TRBJ2-2; size: -; D: TRBD1; CDR3: CASSFGQGASAGELFF; DNA: TGTGCCAGCAGCTTCGGACAGGGGGCTTCGGCCGGGGAGCTGTTTTTT
V: TRBV6-6; J: TRBJ1-3; size: -; D: TRBD1; CDR3: CASSYSGRGLGNTIYF; DNA: TGTGCCAGCAGTTACTCGGGCAGGGGGCTCGGAAACACCATATATTTT
V: TRBV10-3; J: TRBJ2-2; size: few; D: -; CDR3: CAISGSVATGELFF; DNA: TGTGCCATCAGTGGTAGCGTGGCCACCGGGGAGCTGTTTTTT
V: TRBV18; J: TRBJ1-3; size: few; D: -; CDR3: CASSPAGIGNTIYF; DNA: TGTGCCAGCTCACCAGCAGGGATTGGAAACACCATATATTTT
V: TRBV4-1; J: TRBJ1-1; size: few; D: -; CDR3: CASSHTGGRGNTEAFF; DNA: TGCGCCAGCAGCCACACAGGCGGACGGGGAAACACTGAAGCTTTCTTT
V: TRBV7-3; J: TRBJ2-5; size: many; D: -; CDR3: CASSPSREETQYF; DNA: TGTGCCAGCAGCCCCTCGAGGGAAGAGACCCAGTACTTC
V: TRBV7-2; J: TRBJ1-1; size: -; D: -; CDR3: CASSPRKLMNTEAFF; DNA: TGTGCCAGCAGCCCTCGCAAGCTCATGAACACTGAAGCTTTCTTT
V: TRBV4-1; J: TRBJ2-3; size: -; D: TRBD2; CDR3: CASSQSVGGDTQYF; DNA: TGCGCCAGCAGCCAGTCCGTCGGGGGGGATACGCAGTATTTT
V: TRBV5-1; J: TRBJ2-1; size: few; D: -; CDR3: CASSLGDTLPGLNEQFF; DNA: TGCGCCAGCAGCTTGGGGGACACCCTACCGGGATTGAATGAGCAGTTCTTC
V: TRBV15; J: TRBJ2-2; size: -; D: -; CDR3: CATSMQTNTGELFF; DNA: TGTGCCACCAGCATGCAGACGAACACCGGGGAGCTGTTTTTT
V: TRBV12-3/TRBV12-4; J: TRBJ1-4; size: -; D: TRBD1; CDR3: CASSPRTGVREKLFF; DNA: TGTGCCAGCAGCCCGAGGACAGGGGTACGAGAAAAACTGTTTTTT
V: TRBV15; J: TRBJ2-3; size: -; D: -; CDR3: CATSPQGGDTQYF; DNA: TGTGCCACCAGCCCGCAGGGGGGGGATACGCAGTATTTT
V: TRBV20-1; J: TRBJ2-3; size: -; D: -; CDR3: CSARDFRLAGNTADTQYF; DNA: TGCAGTGCTAGAGATTTTCGGTTGGCAGGCAACACAGCAGATACGCAGTATTTT
V: TRBV27; J: TRBJ1-2; size: few; D: TRBD1; CDR3: CASSFYFRDRGEVNYGYTF; DNA: TGTGCCAGCAGTTTCTATTTCCGGGACAGGGGGGAGGTCAACTATGGCTACACCTTC
V: TRBV12-3/TRBV12-4; J: TRBJ2-3; size: many; D: TRBD2; CDR3: CASSPWTSGGTDTQYF; DNA: TGTGCCAGCAGTCCTTGGACTAGCGGGGGCACAGATACGCAGTATTTT
V: TRBV6-5; J: TRBJ1-4; size: -; D: -; CDR3: CASRPNRRPRGEKLFF; DNA: TGTGCCAGCAGACCGAACCGGAGACCACGGGGTGAAAAACTGTTTTTT
V: TRBV3-1; J: TRBJ1-1; size: -; D: TRBD1; CDR3: CASSQVDRGAFF; DNA: TGTGCCAGCAGCCAAGTCGACAGGGGAGCTTTCTTT
V: TRBV3-1; J: TRBJ1-1; size: -; D: -; CDR3: CASSQEWGEAFF; DNA: TGTGCCAGCAGCCAAGAATGGGGTGAAGCTTTCTTT
V: TRBV12-3/TRBV12-4; J: TRBJ2-3; size: few; D: -; CDR3: CASSLQASAQYF; DNA: TGTGCCAGCAGTTTACAAGCATCGGCGCAGTATTTT
V: TRBV6-5; J: TRBJ2-6; size: few; D: TRBD2; CDR3: CASTGRGGSGANVLTF; DNA: TGTGCCAGCACCGGGCGGGGGGGCTCAGGGGCCAACGTCCTGACTTTC
V: TRBV7-2; J: TRBJ2-2; size: few; D: -; CDR3: CASSLAGRPNTGELFF; DNA: TGTGCCAGCAGCTTAGCGGGACGGCCGAACACCGGGGAGCTGTTTTTT
V: TRBV7-8; J: TRBJ2-3; size: many; D: -; CDR3: CASSLAWHTDTQYF; DNA: TGTGCCAGCAGCTTAGCGTGGCACACAGATACGCAGTATTTT
V: TRBV5-1; J: TRBJ1-2; size: -; D: -; CDR3: CASSLGATPSYGYTF; DNA: TGCGCCAGCAGCTTAGGAGCGACCCCGTCTTATGGCTACACCTTC
V: TRBV7-2; J: TRBJ1-2; size: many; D: -; CDR3: CATGPGANYGYTF; DNA: TGTGCCACCGGGCCGGGGGCTAACTATGGCTACACCTTC
V: TRBV7-7; J: TRBJ1-4; size: -; D: TRBD1; CDR3: CASSSTGAPNEKLFF; DNA: TGTGCCAGCAGCTCGACAGGGGCCCCGAATGAAAAACTGTTTTTT
V: TRBV2; J: TRBJ2-3; size: -; D: -; CDR3: CASSRSPDTQYF; DNA: TGTGCCAGCAGTCGGAGCCCAGATACGCAGTATTTT
V: TRBV7-3; J: TRBJ2-5; size: -; D: -; CDR3: CASSLIGQETQYF; DNA: TGTGCCAGCAGCTTAATTGGGCAAGAGACCCAGTACTTC
V: TRBV20-1; J: TRBJ2-1; size: -; D: -; CDR3: CSAPTVSSYNEQFF; DNA: TGCAGTGCGCCCACAGTGAGCTCCTACAATGAGCAGTTCTTC
V: TRBV6-5; J: TRBJ2-7; size: -; D: TRBD1; CDR3: CASSQGQGSYEQYF; DNA: TGTGCCAGCAGTCAGGGACAGGGATCCTACGAGCAGTACTTC
V: TRBV27; J: TRBJ2-5; size: many; D: TRBD1; CDR3: CASRQGAGETQYF; DNA: TGTGCCAGCAGGCAGGGGGCTGGGGAGACCCAGTACTTC
V: TRBV6-6; J: TRBJ2-2; size: few; D: TRBD1; CDR3: CASRPGQGRTGELFF; DNA: TGTGCCAGCAGACCCGGACAGGGTCGGACCGGGGAGCTGTTTTTT
V: TRBV20-1; J: TRBJ2-1; size: -; D: -; CDR3: CSALLGVEQFF; DNA: TGCAGTGCTTTACTAGGCGTTGAGCAGTTCTTC
V: TRBV2; J: TRBJ2-2; size: -; D: -; CDR3: CASSDRRTLNTGELFF; DNA: TGTGCCAGCAGTGACAGGAGGACCTTGAACACCGGGGAGCTGTTTTTT
V: TRBV5-1; J: TRBJ2-5; size: -; D: -; CDR3: CASSLAGPEETQYF; DNA: TGCGCCAGCAGCTTGGCCGGGCCGGAGGAGACCCAGTACTTC
V: TRBV29-1; J: TRBJ2-1; size: few; D: -; CDR3: CSVDRYNEQFF; DNA: TGCAGCGTTGACAGGTACAATGAGCAGTTCTTC
V: TRBV5-1; J: TRBJ2-7; size: many; D: -; CDR3: CASSWDRLEQYF; DNA: TGCGCCAGCAGCTGGGATCGCCTCGAGCAGTACTTC